This T cell receptor beta chain was observed in a study of post-analysis software for immune sequencing data. Findings of the study overall: Normalized Chao1 diversity was significantly lower in multiple sclerosis patients than in controls. Strong co-clustering by F measure was seen for same-batch samples.

Germline V gene data show CDR1 as SNHLY and CDR2 as FYNNEI. CDR3 length: 13 residues. Deletions cut 6 bases from V and 6 bases from J, with 12 bases between. Comments on this clonotype: Its antigen is unidentified.

Unique molecular identifiers were built into the TCR beta cDNA libraries. There were 1 to 10 million T cells, and 400,000 to 650,000 cDNA molecules came from them. Via MiXCR, TCRdb re-called the PCR reads, giving one row per CDR3 protein. The table shows around 150,000 distinct CDR3 sequences, with around 34% occurring only once. The material was blood, obtained after autologous hematopoietic stem cell transplantation. The sequence was obtained from a girl aged 10 to 17 with multiple sclerosis. The chain uses TRBV2 and TRBJ1-5; D gene uncertain. The CDR3 reads CASRNDEIQPQHF. The CDR3 DNA reads as TGTGCCAGCAGGAACGACGAAATTCAGCCCCAGCATTTT.